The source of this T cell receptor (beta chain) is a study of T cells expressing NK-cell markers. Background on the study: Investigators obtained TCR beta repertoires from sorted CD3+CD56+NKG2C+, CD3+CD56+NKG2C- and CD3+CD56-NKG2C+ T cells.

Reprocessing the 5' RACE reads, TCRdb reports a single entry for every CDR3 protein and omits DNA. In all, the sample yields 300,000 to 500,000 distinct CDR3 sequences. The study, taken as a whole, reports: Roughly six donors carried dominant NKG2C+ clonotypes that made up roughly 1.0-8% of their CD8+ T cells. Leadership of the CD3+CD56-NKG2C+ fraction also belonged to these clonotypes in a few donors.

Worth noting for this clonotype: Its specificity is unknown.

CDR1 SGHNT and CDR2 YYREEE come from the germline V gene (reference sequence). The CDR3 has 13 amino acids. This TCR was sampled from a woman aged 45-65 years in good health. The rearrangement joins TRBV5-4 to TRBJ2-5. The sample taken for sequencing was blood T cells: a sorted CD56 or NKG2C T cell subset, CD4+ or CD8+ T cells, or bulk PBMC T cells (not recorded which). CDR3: CASSLDRQETQYF.